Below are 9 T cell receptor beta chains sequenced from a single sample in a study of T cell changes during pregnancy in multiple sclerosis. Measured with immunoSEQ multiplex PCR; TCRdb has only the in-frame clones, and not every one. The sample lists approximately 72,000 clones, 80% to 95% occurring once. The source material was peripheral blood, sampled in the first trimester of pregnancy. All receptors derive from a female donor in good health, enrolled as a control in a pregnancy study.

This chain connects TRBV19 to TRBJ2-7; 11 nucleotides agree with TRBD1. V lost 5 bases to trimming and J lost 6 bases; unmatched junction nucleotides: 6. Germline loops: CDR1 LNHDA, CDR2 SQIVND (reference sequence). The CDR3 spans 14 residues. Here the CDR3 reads CASSPRTGGFEQYF. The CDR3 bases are TGTGCCAGTAGTCCAAGGACAGGGGGCTTCGAGCAGTACTTC.

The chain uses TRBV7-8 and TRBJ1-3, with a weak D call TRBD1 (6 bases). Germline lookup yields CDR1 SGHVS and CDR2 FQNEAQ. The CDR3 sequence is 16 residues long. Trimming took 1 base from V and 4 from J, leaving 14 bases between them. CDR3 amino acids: CASSLESEGDGNTIYF. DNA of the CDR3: TGTGCCAGCAGCTTAGAGAGTGAGGGGGACGGAAACACCATATATTTT.

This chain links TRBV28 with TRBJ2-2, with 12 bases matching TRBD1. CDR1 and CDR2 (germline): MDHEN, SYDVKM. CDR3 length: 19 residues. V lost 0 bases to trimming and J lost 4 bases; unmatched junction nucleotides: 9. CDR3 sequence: CASSLWRNSGQGATGELFF. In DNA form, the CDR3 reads TGTGCCAGCAGTTTATGGCGTAATTCGGGACAGGGGGCCACCGGGGAGCTGTTTTTT.

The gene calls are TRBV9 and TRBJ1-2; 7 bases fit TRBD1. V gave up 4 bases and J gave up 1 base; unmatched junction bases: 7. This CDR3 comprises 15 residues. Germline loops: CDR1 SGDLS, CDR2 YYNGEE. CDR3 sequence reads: CASSLQGQLNYGYTF. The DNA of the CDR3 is TGTGCCAGCAGCCTCCAGGGACAGCTTAACTATGGCTACACCTTC.

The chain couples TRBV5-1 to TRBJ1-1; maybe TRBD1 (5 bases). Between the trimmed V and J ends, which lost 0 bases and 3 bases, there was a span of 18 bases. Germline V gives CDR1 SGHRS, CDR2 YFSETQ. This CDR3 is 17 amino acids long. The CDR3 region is CASSLARAGIGDTEAFF. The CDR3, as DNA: TGCGCCAGCAGCTTGGCCAGGGCCGGAATTGGCGACACTGAAGCTTTCTTT.

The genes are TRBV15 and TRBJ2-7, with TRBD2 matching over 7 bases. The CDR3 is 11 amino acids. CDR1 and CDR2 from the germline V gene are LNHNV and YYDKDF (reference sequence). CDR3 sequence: CAAGDRYEQYF. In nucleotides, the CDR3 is TGTGCGGCGGGAGACCGTTACGAGCAGTACTTC.

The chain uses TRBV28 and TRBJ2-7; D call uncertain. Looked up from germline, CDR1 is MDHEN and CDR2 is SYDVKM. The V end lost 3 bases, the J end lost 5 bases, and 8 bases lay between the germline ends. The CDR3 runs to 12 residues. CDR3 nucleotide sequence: TGTGCCAGCAGTTTGGTCGAGGACGAGCAGTACTTC. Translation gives CASSLVEDEQYF.

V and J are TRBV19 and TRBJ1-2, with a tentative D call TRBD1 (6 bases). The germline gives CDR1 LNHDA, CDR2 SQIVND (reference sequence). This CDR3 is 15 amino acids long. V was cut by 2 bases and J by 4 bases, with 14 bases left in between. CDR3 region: CASSISDSSLYGYTF. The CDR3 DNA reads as TGTGCCAGTAGTATATCGGACAGTAGCCTCTATGGCTACACCTTC.

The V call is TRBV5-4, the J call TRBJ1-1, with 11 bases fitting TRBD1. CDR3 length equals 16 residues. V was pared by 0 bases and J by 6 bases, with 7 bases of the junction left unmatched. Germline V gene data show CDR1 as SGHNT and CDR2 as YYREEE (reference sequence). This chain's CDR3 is CASSLGDRGAGAEAFF. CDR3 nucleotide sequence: TGTGCCAGCAGCTTGGGGGACAGGGGGGCGGGTGCTGAAGCTTTCTTT.